This TCR beta chain was sequenced during a study of CD8 T cells in ankylosing spondylitis. Between the trimmed V and J ends, which lost 2 bases and 4 bases, there was a span of 14 bases. Germline V gene sequence: CDR1 SGHTA, CDR2 FQGNSA. The CDR3 consists of 16 residues. Study results and caveats: Reportedly, matched ankylosing spondylitis synovial fluid was significantly enriched for disease-linked clones. Within ankylosing spondylitis blood, a TCR beta motif made up of eight highly homologous variants appeared to be characteristic.

Construction of TCR beta libraries was performed using quantitative 5'-RACE with molecular barcodes. Via MiXCR, TCRdb re-called the 5' RACE reads, giving one row per CDR3 protein. The sample lists 100,000 to 150,000 distinct CDR3 sequences; approximately 10% were seen once. Concerning this clonotype: Antigen unknown. A single base separates this from a much larger clone, so it may be a read error.

The gene calls are TRBV7-2 and TRBJ2-2; D may be TRBD2 (6 bases). Sequencing input: blood, either unsorted or a sorted T cell fraction (not recorded which). The sequence derives from a male donor with ankylosing spondylitis or in good health (not recorded which). CDR3 DNA: TGTGCCAGCAGCTTATCTATCGGGAGTACCACCGGGGAGCTGTTTTTT. Amino acid sequence: CASSLSIGSTTGELFF.